This T cell receptor (beta chain) is from a study of beta chain features in type 1 diabetes. As every portion of the isolated RNA was reverse transcribed, the sequencing read expressed TCRB transcripts. Profiled with immunoSEQ multiplex PCR; TCRdb holds only in-frame clones, not every one. The profile shows roughly 60,000 clones, about 55% of them singletons. The ends were cut back, 7 bases at V and 3 bases at J, with 19 bases in the middle. The CDR3 contains 15 residues. Germline-derived CDR1 and CDR2 are MDHEN and SYDVKM. V and J are TRBV28 and TRBJ2-7; perhaps TRBD2 as D (6 bases). The sequenced sample consisted of Tregs from blood. The receptor was isolated from a woman between 18 and 29 years old in good health. CDR3 in amino acids: CASKSPSGRSYEQYF. Here the CDR3 DNA reads TGTGCCAGCAAATCCCCCTCCGGGAGAAGCTACGAGCAGTACTTC.